One sample yielded the 13 T cell receptor beta chains listed below, sequenced in a study of blood T cell repertoires in COVID-19. The protocol was immunoSEQ multiplex PCR, while the TCRdb copy is restricted to in-frame clones and leaves out a portion. Found here are about 120,000 clones, about 88% of them singletons; the top ten hold roughly 1.2%. The source material was peripheral blood. These receptors all stem from a woman older than 75 with acute or convalescent COVID-19.

This clone appeared once. The chain is built from TRBV10-3 and TRBJ1-6, with D perhaps matching TRBD1 (5 bases). Germline V gene sequence: CDR1 ENHRY, CDR2 SYGVKD. The CDR3 totals 15 residues. Trimming pared 8 bases from V and 14 bases from J, leaving 25 bases between. The DNA for the CDR3 is TGTGCCATCTCAGACCAGGAGAGGGGTGGCGGGGCCCTCCACTTT. Its protein is CAISDQERGGGALHF.

The chain couples TRBV5-1 to TRBJ2-7, with TRBD2 identical over 7 bases. CDR1 SGHRS and CDR2 YFSETQ come from the germline V gene. This CDR3 has 16 amino acids. Trimming at V came to 1 base and at J to 3 bases, leaving 10 bases not matched to a gene. Here the CDR3 reads CASSLTGGDSFYEQYF. In DNA form, the CDR3 reads TGCGCCAGCAGCTTGACTGGGGGGGATTCTTTCTACGAGCAGTACTTC.

Comment on this clone: Other nucleotide sequences in the sample specify the same CDR3. The rearrangement links TRBV18 to TRBJ1-2; 7 bases agree with TRBD1. Germline CDR1 KGHSH, CDR2 LQKENI. V was pared by 6 bases and J by 3 bases, with 4 bases of the junction left unmatched. CDR3 size: 13 residues. The CDR3 sequence: CASSPGTDYGYTF. The DNA for the CDR3 is TGTGCCAGCTCTCCCGGGACAGACTATGGCTACACCTTC.

The chain couples TRBV6-5 to TRBJ1-3, with 8 bases fitting TRBD1. V was clipped by 7 bases and J by 0 bases; unmatched bases: 2. The CDR3 is 14 residues long. Germline lookup yields CDR1 MNHEY and CDR2 SVGAGI. In nucleotides, the CDR3 is TGTGCCAGCAACAGGGGGAGCTCTGGAAACACCATATATTTT. The encoded protein is CASNRGSSGNTIYF.

This sequence joins TRBV7-8 and TRBJ1-2; 8 positions match TRBD1. Germline V gives CDR1 SGHVS, CDR2 FQNEAQ. J gave up 4 bases and V 2 bases, and 6 bases lay outside the gene matches. CDR3 length: 15 residues. DNA of the CDR3: TGTGCCAGCAGCTTAAGGGCAGGGGGCATCTATGGCTACACCTTC. This encodes CASSLRAGGIYGYTF.

The chain combines TRBV2 with TRBJ1-2; 10 bases agree with TRBD1. Germline loops: CDR1 SNHLY, CDR2 FYNNEI. J was trimmed by 0 bases and V by 11 bases; bases with no gene match: 3. The CDR3 length is 13 residues. The CDR3 spells CAVGQGANYGYTF. The CDR3 DNA reads as TGTGCCGTAGGACAGGGGGCTAACTATGGCTACACCTTC.

The chain carries TRBV7-8 and TRBJ2-3; a possible D gene is TRBD1 (5 bases). The V and J ends lost 0 bases and 0 bases respectively, with 7 bases between them. Per the germline V gene, CDR1 is SGHVS and CDR2 is FQNEAQ. CDR3 length: 15 residues. The CDR3 protein is CASSLAGPSTDTQYF. The CDR3 DNA reads as TGTGCCAGCAGCTTAGCGGGGCCTAGCACAGATACGCAGTATTTT.

The chain joins TRBV2 to TRBJ2-3, with TRBD1 matching 7 bases. The CDR3 contains 16 residues. V gave up 3 bases and J gave up 0 bases; unmatched junction bases: 6. Germline V gives CDR1 SNHLY, CDR2 FYNNEI. CDR3 sequence reads: CASSEQDRSSTDTQYF. CDR3 sequence (DNA): TGTGCCAGCAGTGAGCAGGACAGGTCTAGCACAGATACGCAGTATTTT.

The V gene is TRBV28, the J gene TRBJ1-2; maybe TRBD1 (5 bases). V gave up 6 bases and J gave up 7 bases, with 18 bases separating them. This CDR3 spans 14 amino acids. Germline assignment: CDR1 MDHEN and CDR2 SYDVKM. This CDR3 is CASRTSAAGVGYTF. For the CDR3, the DNA is TGTGCCAGCAGGACCTCTGCGGCGGGGGTTGGCTACACCTTC.

V usage is TRBV5-8 and J usage is TRBJ2-7, with 10 bases fitting TRBD1. With V trimmed by 4 bases and J by 5 bases, 9 bases remained unmatched. The V gene's germline CDR1 is SGHTS and CDR2 YDEGEE. The CDR3 is 15 amino acids. The DNA of the CDR3 is TGTGCCAGCAGCCTAGTCGGGACAGGGGTCCACGAGCAGTACTTC. Protein sequence: CASSLVGTGVHEQYF.

V usage is TRBV6-5 and J usage is TRBJ1-5; D gene unclear. The V and J ends lost 7 bases and 7 bases respectively, with 11 bases between them. Germline values: CDR1 MNHEY, CDR2 SVGAGI. The length of the CDR3 is 12 residues. CDR3 nucleotides: TGTGCCAGCACTCAAGACTGGCAGCCCCAGCATTTT. Protein: CASTQDWQPQHF.

V is TRBV10-3 and J is TRBJ1-5; the D is unclear. The CDR3 extends over 15 amino acids. The V gene's germline CDR1 is ENHRY and CDR2 SYGVKD. Trimming left V 2 bases short and J 0 bases short, with 8 bases between. CDR3 protein: CAISETQRSNQPQHF. The CDR3 region has the DNA TGTGCCATCAGTGAGACCCAGCGTAGCAATCAGCCCCAGCATTTT.

The chain couples TRBV5-8 to TRBJ1-4; D may be TRBD1 (6 bases). CDR3 length equals 17 residues. The V and J ends lost 1 base and 2 bases respectively, with 15 bases between them. Germline values: CDR1 SGHTS, CDR2 YDEGEE. The chain's CDR3 is CASSLMVGTLTNEKLFF. The DNA of the CDR3 is TGTGCCAGCAGCTTGATGGTCGGGACACTGACTAATGAAAAACTGTTTTTT.